This TCR beta chain was sequenced for a study of CD8+CD57+ T cells in acquired aplastic anemia. This clonotype appeared many times. The V segment lost 5 bases and the J segment 5 bases; nucleotides outside the gene matches: 10. CDR1 and CDR2 from the germline V gene are SNHLY and FYNNEI. The CDR3 length is 15 residues. Template material for TCR beta VDJ and CDR3 profiling consisted of genomic DNA. TCRdb reanalysed the reads using MiXCR and keeps one entry per CDR3 protein. The sample contains some 220,000 distinct CDR3 sequences, about 37% of which appear only once. The chain has TRBV2 and TRBJ2-5; 8 bases map to TRBD1. The specimen was sorted CD4+, CD8+, or CD8+CD57+ T cells (not recorded which) from PBMCs. This clonotype originated in a human donor in good health, serving as a control. In nucleotides, the CDR3 is TGTGCCAGCAGTACTACCGGGACAGGCGGTGAGACCCAGTACTTC. As protein: CASSTTGTGGETQYF.